A single sample gave rise to the 5 T cell receptor beta chains below, sequenced in a study of CD8 T cells in ankylosing spondylitis. MiXCR was run by TCRdb on the 5' RACE reads, yielding one entry per CDR3 protein. This sample has roughly 120,000 distinct CDR3 sequences, with about 13% found just once. The sequenced sample was blood, either unsorted or a sorted T cell fraction (not recorded which). These receptors were taken from a female donor with ankylosing spondylitis or in good health (not recorded which).

The chain links TRBV3-1 to TRBJ1-5; D is possibly TRBD1 (6 bases). Germline V gene data show CDR1 as LGHDT and CDR2 as YNNKEL (reference sequence). V lost 1 base and J lost 2, with 9 bases in between. This CDR3 is built from 15 residues. The CDR3 spells CASSQGQEGNQPQHF. As DNA, the CDR3 is TGTGCCAGCAGCCAAGGACAGGAGGGCAATCAGCCCCAGCATTTT.

This clonotype was counted at least ten times. V usage is TRBV10-3 and J usage is TRBJ1-5, with D perhaps TRBD1 (6 bases). Trimming took off 10 bases at V and 6 bases at J, with 16 bases between the two ends. The CDR3 extends over 13 amino acids. CDR1 is ENHRY and CDR2 is SYGVKD in the germline V gene. The CDR3 DNA reads as TGTGCCACAGGTCCAGGGGTGGCTCAGCCCCAGCATTTT. Translated, it gives CATGPGVAQPQHF.

This clonotype was counted between two and nine times. The chain employs TRBV20-1 and TRBJ2-1, with D possibly being TRBD2 (6 bases). The CDR3 is 12 residues long. With 6 bases removed from V and 8 bases from J, the gap between germline ends came to 14 bases. Germline assignment: CDR1 DFQATT and CDR2 SNEGSKA (reference sequence). The CDR3 reads CSATGAIDEQFF. In DNA form, the CDR3 reads TGCAGTGCCACGGGAGCTATCGATGAGCAGTTCTTC.

This clonotype was counted only a few times. V is TRBV2 and J is TRBJ1-6; D remains ambiguous. V was pared by 5 bases and J by 4 bases, with 12 bases between. The V gene's germline CDR1 is SNHLY and CDR2 FYNNEI. CDR3 length: 15 residues. The chain's CDR3 is CASSTSEPYNSPLHF. DNA for the CDR3: TGTGCCAGCAGTACATCGGAACCATATAATTCACCCCTCCACTTT.

The chain is built from TRBV30 and TRBJ1-3, with TRBD1 as a possible D gene (5 bases). CDR3 length: 14 amino acids. Germline CDR1 is GTSNPN and CDR2 is SVGIG (reference sequence). Trimming stripped 0 bases from V and 7 bases from J, with 13 bases between. The CDR3 protein is CAWSVPGLVNTIYF. CDR3 sequence (DNA): TGTGCCTGGAGTGTACCGGGACTGGTGAACACCATATATTTT.